Each of the 26 T cell receptor beta chains below was sequenced from the same sample in a study of blood T cell repertoires in COVID-19. Produced via immunoSEQ multiplex PCR; TCRdb's table is partial and in-frame only. Here the sample spans roughly 190,000 clones, 85% to 90% being singletons. The sample comprised peripheral blood. All receptors come from a man aged 18 to 35 with active or convalescent COVID-19.

The rearrangement uses TRBV6-2 or TRBV6-3 and TRBJ1-1, with a weak D call TRBD1 (5 bases). The CDR3 loop spans 16 amino acids. The V end lost 4 bases, the J end lost 1 base, and 16 bases lay between the germline ends. Germline lookup yields CDR1 MNHEY and CDR2 SVGEGT. The CDR3, as DNA: TGTGCCAGCAGTTTTCAGGGACTAACATCGAACACTGAAGCTTTCTTT. Protein product: CASSFQGLTSNTEAFF.

The chain uses TRBV11-2 and TRBJ1-1; 8 positions agree with TRBD1. Trimming at V came to 3 bases and at J to 1 base, leaving 10 bases not matched to a gene. This CDR3 has 17 amino acids. The germline CDR1 and CDR2 sequences are SGHAT and FQNNGV. CDR3 DNA: TGTGCCAGCAGCTTGGGCAGGACAGGGTATTCGAACACTGAAGCTTTCTTT. Translated, it gives CASSLGRTGYSNTEAFF.

The V call is TRBV28, the J call TRBJ1-2; maybe TRBD1 (5 bases). The germline V and J ends were trimmed by 1 base and 0 bases, with 12 bases remaining between them. This CDR3 contains 16 residues. Per the germline V gene, CDR1 is MDHEN and CDR2 is SYDVKM. CDR3 loop: CASSLSLTDSNYGYTF. Here the CDR3 DNA reads TGTGCCAGCAGTTTATCTTTGACAGACTCTAACTATGGCTACACCTTC.

V is TRBV27 and J is TRBJ1-1; no clear D. V lost 3 bases and J lost 11, with 16 bases in between. The length of the CDR3 is 13 residues. Germline V gene sequence: CDR1 MNHEY, CDR2 SMNVEV (reference sequence). The CDR3 spells CASSLVLGVDAFF. CDR3 DNA: TGTGCCAGCAGTTTGGTCTTGGGAGTAGACGCTTTCTTT.

This chain connects TRBV19 to TRBJ1-1; D gene ambiguous. The CDR3 is 13 amino acids. Germline lookup yields CDR1 LNHDA and CDR2 SQIVND (reference sequence). V was shortened by 5 bases and J by 1 base, with 8 bases between the two germline ends. CDR3 loop: CASSETGNTEAFF. CDR3 nucleotides: TGTGCCAGTAGTGAAACCGGGAACACTGAAGCTTTCTTT.

This chain uses TRBV6-5 with TRBJ2-7; 7 bases fit TRBD1. Germline-derived CDR1 and CDR2 are MNHEY and SVGAGI. The CDR3 runs to 13 residues. Trimming took 6 bases from V and 3 from J; bases not matched to a gene: 5. The CDR3 reads CASSETGIYEQYV. The DNA for the CDR3 is TGTGCCAGCAGCGAGACAGGGATCTACGAGCAGTACGTC.

The rearrangement links TRBV13 to TRBJ1-2; TRBD1 matches 10 bases. The CDR3 is 16 amino acids. The ends lost 3 bases at V and 4 bases at J; junction bases unmatched: 8. The germline CDR1 and CDR2 sequences are PRHDT and FYEKMQ (reference sequence). The CDR3 DNA follows: TGTGCCAGCAGCTTGGGACAGGGGTACGTGAGCTATGGCTACACCTTC. This codes for CASSLGQGYVSYGYTF.

V usage is TRBV2 and J usage is TRBJ2-1, with D tentatively TRBD1 (6 bases). Trimming shortened V by 2 bases and J by 15 bases, and 23 bases separated the two germline ends. From germline, CDR1 is SNHLY and CDR2 FYNNEI. This CDR3 comprises 15 residues. The CDR3 loop is CASSEIPSHSGQGFF. CDR3 bases: TGTGCCAGCAGTGAAATCCCTTCACACTCGGGACAAGGGTTCTTC.

This rearrangement joins TRBV24-1 to TRBJ2-2, with D unresolved. The CDR3 covers 15 residues. Germline CDR1 KGHDR, CDR2 SFDVKD. V was shortened by 5 bases and J by 0 bases, with 9 bases between the two germline ends. CDR3 in DNA: TGTGCCACCAGTGGGAGACCCGCGAACACCGGGGAGCTGTTTTTT. Its protein product is CATSGRPANTGELFF.

This rearrangement joins TRBV5-4 to TRBJ2-3; D remains unclear. V was trimmed by 4 bases and J by 8 bases, leaving 14 bases between them. The CDR3 sequence is 13 residues long. Germline V gene sequence: CDR1 SGHNT, CDR2 YYREEE (reference sequence). The CDR3 coding sequence is TGTGCCAGCAGCGGTTCTAGTCTCGGTACGCAGTATTTT. Translated, it gives CASSGSSLGTQYF.

The genes are TRBV5-1 and TRBJ1-4, with 8 bases lining up with TRBD1. The V segment lost 5 bases and the J segment 7 bases; nucleotides outside the gene matches: 10. The germline gives CDR1 SGHRS, CDR2 YFSETQ. The CDR3 sequence is 15 residues long. The CDR3 here is CASRPGQGGSEKLFF. In DNA, the CDR3 is TGCGCCAGCAGACCAGGACAGGGTGGGAGTGAAAAACTGTTTTTT.

This chain joins TRBV19 and TRBJ2-3; 9 bases align to TRBD2. Germline V CDR1 and CDR2: LNHDA, SQIVND (reference sequence). This CDR3 region has 14 residues. V shed 6 bases and J 2 bases; nucleotides not matched to a gene: 3. The CDR3 loop is CASRAGGLTDTQYF. In DNA form, the CDR3 reads TGTGCCAGTAGGGCGGGGGGGCTCACAGATACGCAGTATTTT.

The gene calls are TRBV6-5 and TRBJ2-2, with D perhaps matching TRBD2 (5 bases). V lost 4 bases and J 1 base, leaving 13 bases between the germline ends. In germline, CDR1 is MNHEY, CDR2 SVGAGI. The CDR3 has 16 residues. CDR3 sequence: CASSSATIGNTGELFF. The CDR3 DNA sequence: TGTGCCAGCAGTTCCGCGACTATCGGGAACACCGGGGAGCTGTTTTTT.

Only one count was recorded for this clone. V and J are TRBV27 and TRBJ1-1; D gene uncertain. CDR3 length equals 15 residues. Germline lookup yields CDR1 MNHEY and CDR2 SMNVEV (reference sequence). V lost 2 bases, J lost 4 bases, and 14 bases lay in between. CDR3 nucleotides: TGTGCCAGCAGTTTAGTCCCGGGGTTTAGCACTGAAGCTTTCTTT. It yields the protein CASSLVPGFSTEAFF.

The chain employs TRBV7-2 and TRBJ2-1, with D unclear. The V and J ends lost 3 bases and 0 bases respectively, with 9 bases between them. The length of the CDR3 is 15 residues. The germline V gene encodes CDR1 SGHTA and CDR2 FQGNSA. The CDR3, as DNA: TGTGCCAGCAGCTTTCGCGGAAGCTCCTACAATGAGCAGTTCTTC. Translated: CASSFRGSSYNEQFF.

The chain employs TRBV3-1 (or the pseudogene TRBV3-2) and TRBJ2-1, with 8 nucleotides matching TRBD1. Germline assignment: CDR1 LGHDT and CDR2 YNNKEL (reference sequence). J was trimmed by 4 bases and V by 4 bases; bases with no gene match: 6. This CDR3 contains 15 residues. The CDR3 DNA reads as TGTGCCAGCAGCCGGACAGGGATAGGGTACAATGAGCAGTTCTTC. This translates into CASSRTGIGYNEQFF.

The V and J genes are TRBV5-6 and TRBJ1-1, with 7 bases identical to TRBD1. Germline V CDR1 and CDR2: SGHDT, YYEEEE. This CDR3 has 13 residues. After removal of 5 bases from V and 6 bases from J, the junction contained 7 bases not matched to a gene. The CDR3 protein is CASRVTGKAEAFF. The CDR3 nucleotides read TGTGCCAGCAGGGTGACAGGGAAGGCTGAAGCTTTCTTT.

V and J are TRBV4-2 and TRBJ2-7; D remains ambiguous. CDR1 is LGHNA and CDR2 is YNFKEQ in the germline V gene. V lost 2 bases and J 1 base, leaving 9 bases between the germline ends. This CDR3 has 14 amino acids. The CDR3 region is CASSQIAASYEQYF. The CDR3 nucleotides read TGTGCCAGCAGCCAAATCGCGGCATCCTACGAGCAGTACTTC.

CDR3 DNA sequence: TGCGCCAGCAGCCATGGGGACAGGGATAACTATGGCTACACCTTC. Encoded protein: CASSHGDRDNYGYTF. This chain joins TRBV4-3 and TRBJ1-2; 9 bases align to TRBD1. Germline V lookup: CDR1 LGHNA, CDR2 YSLEER. This CDR3 comprises 15 residues. V gave up 3 bases and J gave up 1 base; unmatched junction bases: 3.

The chain links TRBV6-4 to TRBJ2-1; 10 nucleotides align to TRBD1. The CDR3 has 14 amino acids. Trimming took 6 bases from V and 7 from J; bases not matched to a gene: 6. CDR1 and CDR2 from the germline V gene are MRHNA and SNTAGT. For the CDR3, the DNA is TGTGCCAGCAGGGCTGGACAGGGGGGGAATGAGCAGTTCTTC. Residues: CASRAGQGGNEQFF.

The rearrangement uses TRBV18 and TRBJ1-2; D is undetermined. Germline CDR1 is KGHSH and CDR2 is LQKENI. The CDR3 runs to 13 residues. The V end lost 0 bases, the J end lost 5 bases, and 7 bases lay between the germline ends. CDR3 sequence reads: CASSPPTGYGYTF. The CDR3 nucleotides read TGTGCCAGCTCACCACCCACTGGTTATGGCTACACCTTC. Variable domain in full (rest from reference TRBV18 and TRBJ1-2): NAGVMQNPRHLVRRRGQEARLRCSPMKGHSHVYWYRQLPEEGLKFMVYLQKENIIDESGMPKERFSAEFPKEGPSILRIQQVVRGDSAAYFCASSPPTGYGYTFGSGTRLTVV.

This chain's CDR3 is CASSLDPGSEETQYF. CDR3 bases: TGTGCCAGCAGCTTGGATCCAGGGTCGGAGGAGACCCAGTACTTC. The chain carries TRBV5-4 and TRBJ2-5; a possible D gene is TRBD1 (5 bases). Germline CDR1 SGHNT, CDR2 YYREEE (reference sequence). The V end was cut by 0 bases, the J end by 5 bases, with 14 bases between. The CDR3 consists of 15 residues.

V is TRBV28 and J is TRBJ1-3; D possibly corresponds to TRBD1 (6 bases). CDR1 is MDHEN and CDR2 is SYDVKM in the germline V gene. With 6 bases removed from V and 4 bases from J, the gap between germline ends came to 13 bases. The CDR3 length is 14 residues. DNA of the CDR3: TGTGCCAGCAGCAACCCGGACAGCGGAAACACCATATATTTT. This sequence encodes CASSNPDSGNTIYF.

The chain combines TRBV14 with TRBJ2-3; TRBD2 is a possible D gene (6 bases). The V and J ends lost 0 bases and 5 bases respectively, with 12 bases between them. This CDR3 comprises 15 residues. The germline V gene encodes CDR1 SGHDN and CDR2 FVKESK. The CDR3 DNA reads TGTGCCAGCAGCCAAGATGTGGAGGGAGGAGATACGCAGTATTTT. It specifies CASSQDVEGGDTQYF. The entire variable domain, with the rest obtained from reference TRBV14 and TRBJ2-3, is as follows: EAGVTQFPSHSVIEKGQTVTLRCDPISGHDNLYWYRRVMGKEIKFLLHFVKESKQDESGMPNNRFLAERTGGTYSTLKVQPAELEDSGVYFCASSQDVEGGDTQYFGPGTRLTVL.

The genes are TRBV10-1 and TRBJ2-7; 10 nucleotides agree with TRBD2. The CDR3 is 16 residues long. Germline V gene sequence: CDR1 WNHNN, CDR2 SYGVQD (reference sequence). The junction had 6 bases not matched to a gene; V was cut back by 4 bases and J by 0 bases. CDR3 DNA: TGCGCCAGCAGTGTAATCACTAGCGGGATCTCCTACGAGCAGTACTTC. This sequence encodes CASSVITSGISYEQYF.

The rearrangement links TRBV19 to TRBJ1-6; no reliable D call. The CDR3 has 16 amino acids. V lost 4 bases and J lost 5, with 15 bases in between. The germline V gene has CDR1 LNHDA and CDR2 SQIVND (reference sequence). The chain's CDR3 is CASSTLVESHNSPLHF. The CDR3 DNA reads as TGTGCCAGTAGTACCCTCGTGGAGAGCCATAATTCACCCCTCCACTTT.